The clone carrying this T cell receptor (beta chain) was recorded at least ten times. A read error may produce the germline difference seen at one junction end. Germline CDR1 SGHRS, CDR2 YFSETQ. CDR3 length equals 14 residues. TCRdb reprocessed the RT-PCR reads via MiXCR and lists one record per CDR3 protein. The table lists about 150,000 distinct CDR3 sequences, about a quarter of them singletons. This record comes from a study of patients and donors after allogeneic stem cell transplantation. V gene TRBV5-1 combines with J gene TRBJ1-1, with 8 bases identical to TRBD1. The receptor was isolated from a human donor who was either an allogeneic HSCT recipient or a stem cell or donor lymphocyte infusion donor (not recorded which). It is not recorded whose cells these are; they may come from a transplant donor. The sequenced sample consisted of blood, either unsorted or a sorted T cell fraction (not recorded which). CDR3 residues: CASSLDRGNTEAFF. The CDR3 region has the DNA TGTGCCAGCAGCCTAGACAGGGGGAACACTGAAGCTTTCTTT.